Below, 30 T cell receptor beta chains from the same sample are listed, as sequenced in a study of identical twins. TCRdb ran MiXCR on the 5' RACE reads and lists one entry per CDR3 protein. The repertoire holds 500,000 or so distinct CDR3 sequences, with around 20% as singletons. This sample also belongs to another study, concerning T cells expressing NK-cell markers.

Sequencing input: CD4+ T cells sorted from blood. These receptors all come from a woman aged 18-29 years in good health.

This clonotype was recorded at least ten times. The rearrangement links TRBV20-1 to TRBJ2-5; 7 positions agree with TRBD2. J gave up 4 bases and V 0 bases, and 8 bases lay outside the gene matches. The germline gives CDR1 DFQATT, CDR2 SNEGSKA (reference sequence). This CDR3 comprises 15 residues. The CDR3 DNA follows: TGCAGTGCTAGAGATTCTGGCGGGAGTGGAGAGACCCAGTACTTC. It yields the protein CSARDSGGSGETQYF.

This clonotype was counted a few times. The CDR3: CASSSTPGQGAYEQYF. CDR3 in DNA: TGTGCCAGCAGTTCCACCCCTGGACAGGGGGCCTACGAGCAGTACTTC. The chain carries TRBV6-5 and TRBJ2-7; 10 bases align to TRBD1. In germline, CDR1 is MNHEY, CDR2 SVGAGI. With V trimmed by 4 bases and J by 2 bases, 8 bases remained unmatched. The CDR3 spans 16 residues.

J is TRBJ2-7 and V is TRBV7-9, with 13 bases that match TRBD2. V was clipped by 5 bases and J by 7 bases; unmatched bases: 8. This CDR3 has 15 amino acids. CDR1 SEHNR and CDR2 FQNEAQ come from the germline V gene (reference sequence). The CDR3 spells CASSTRTSGGWEQYF. In nucleotides, the CDR3 is TGTGCCAGCAGCACACGGACTAGCGGGGGTTGGGAGCAGTACTTC.

This clonotype was recorded a few times. V is TRBV20-1 and J is TRBJ2-1, with TRBD2 as a possible D gene (5 bases). The CDR3 sequence is 14 residues long. Germline lookup yields CDR1 DFQATT and CDR2 SNEGSKA (reference sequence). Deletions cut 6 bases from V and 12 bases from J, with 24 bases between. The CDR3 nucleotides read TGCAGTGCCCGAAGGGCTAGCTTCGACGTAGGGCAGTTCTTC. The encoded protein is CSARRASFDVGQFF.

This clonotype was recorded many times. V and J are TRBV28 and TRBJ1-1; D possibly corresponds to TRBD1 (5 bases). Per the germline V gene, CDR1 is MDHEN and CDR2 is SYDVKM. This CDR3 is built from 15 residues. Trimming took off 6 bases at V and 1 base at J, with 15 bases between the two ends. CDR3 residues: CASRPPGRPNTEAFF. The CDR3 DNA reads TGTGCCAGCAGACCCCCGGGACGGCCGAACACTGAAGCTTTCTTT.

The gene calls are TRBV7-9 and TRBJ2-3; TRBD2 might be the D (5 bases). The CDR3 totals 16 residues. Germline V CDR1 and CDR2: SEHNR, FQNEAQ (reference sequence). V was shortened by 8 bases and J by 2 bases, with 20 bases between the two germline ends. The CDR3 reads CASEGLRRADTDTQYF. CDR3 DNA sequence: TGTGCCAGCGAAGGACTCAGACGGGCCGACACAGATACGCAGTATTTT. The complete variable domain, with remaining parts taken from reference TRBV7-9 and TRBJ2-3, reads DTGVSQNPRHKITKRGQNVTFRCDPISEHNRLYWYRQTLGQGPEFLTYFQNEAQLEKSRLLSDRFSAERPKGSFSTLEIQRTEQGDSAMYLCASEGLRRADTDTQYFGPGTRLTVL.

The chain combines TRBV6-1 with TRBJ1-2; 7 bases are a match to TRBD1. This CDR3 has 15 residues. The trim removed 6 bases at V and 0 bases at J, leaving 7 bases unmatched. Per germline, CDR1 MNHNS and CDR2 SASEGT. This CDR3 reads CASRRGDRPNYGYTF. The CDR3 nucleotides read TGTGCCAGCAGACGGGGGGACAGACCTAACTATGGCTACACCTTC.

The chain uses TRBV27 and TRBJ1-2; the D gene is possibly TRBD1 (5 bases). The CDR3 is 18 residues long. Germline values: CDR1 MNHEY, CDR2 SMNVEV (reference sequence). V dropped 0 bases and J dropped 5 bases, with 22 bases sitting between them. CDR3 sequence (DNA): TGTGCCAGCAGTTTATCGGGGGGAATTGGGGGGATTGGGTATGGCTACACCTTC. Translating gives CASSLSGGIGGIGYGYTF.

This clonotype was seen a handful of times. This chain uses TRBV5-1 with TRBJ2-3, with TRBD2 matching over 9 bases. The CDR3 extends over 17 amino acids. Looked up from germline, CDR1 is SGHRS and CDR2 is YFSETQ. V lost 1 base and J lost 0; bases outside the gene matches: 6. This chain's CDR3 is CASSLKSGGTSTDTQYF. CDR3 nucleotide sequence: TGCGCCAGCAGCTTGAAAAGCGGGGGGACTAGCACAGATACGCAGTATTTT.

This clonotype showed up just a few times. The chain employs TRBV4-3 and TRBJ1-2; D not resolved. The CDR3 is 15 residues long. Germline lookup yields CDR1 LGHNA and CDR2 YSLEER. V lost 0 bases and J lost 4, with 12 bases in between. CDR3 in amino acids: CASSQDYGSGYGYTF. The CDR3 region has the DNA TGCGCCAGCAGCCAAGATTACGGCAGCGGCTATGGCTACACCTTC.

The gene calls are TRBV9 and TRBJ2-1, with 9 bases aligning to TRBD2. Trimming removed 0 bases from V and 7 bases from J; junction bases left unmatched: 11. Germline CDR1 and CDR2: SGDLS and YYNGEE. CDR3 size: 17 residues. The CDR3 bases are TGTGCCAGCAGCGTAGACTCTAGCGGGGTTTATGTTAATGAGCAGTTCTTC. Amino acid sequence: CASSVDSSGVYVNEQFF.

This clonotype was counted only a few times. The chain is built from TRBV9 and TRBJ2-2; no definite D call. The CDR3 runs to 15 residues. V shed 0 bases and J shed 5 bases, with 11 bases lying between them. Germline loops: CDR1 SGDLS, CDR2 YYNGEE. For the CDR3, the DNA is TGTGCCAGCAGCGTAGGTCCACTGGGAACCGGGGAGCTGTTTTTT. Its protein is CASSVGPLGTGELFF.

This clonotype was observed many times. The chain carries TRBV20-1 and TRBJ1-1, with D unclear. The V end was cut by 0 bases, the J end by 0 bases, with 5 bases between. Germline lookup yields CDR1 DFQATT and CDR2 SNEGSKA (reference sequence). The CDR3 extends over 13 amino acids. The CDR3 sequence is CSARDPLNTEAFF. CDR3 sequence (DNA): TGCAGTGCTAGAGATCCGTTGAACACTGAAGCTTTCTTT.

This rearrangement joins TRBV21-1 to TRBJ2-1; the D call of TRBD1 is as the table states it, not checked on the DNA. TRBV21-1 is an annotated pseudogene. This CDR3 is 17 amino acids long. The CDR3 protein is CASSPYITGLSYNEQFF. The CDR3 bases are TGTGCCAGCAGCCCATATATTACAGGGTTATCCTACAATGAGCAGTTCTTC.

This clonotype occurred a few times. The gene calls are TRBV10-3 and TRBJ2-1; a weak D match, TRBD1 (5 bases). V was cut by 2 bases and J by 4 bases, with 15 bases left in between. The length of the CDR3 is 16 residues. Germline V CDR1 and CDR2: ENHRY, SYGVKD. CDR3 loop: CAISEQGATLYNEQFF. In DNA, the CDR3 is TGTGCCATCAGTGAGCAGGGTGCAACCTTATACAATGAGCAGTTCTTC.

This rearrangement joins TRBV4-1 to TRBJ2-1; 8 positions match TRBD1. Germline V CDR1 and CDR2: MGHRA, YSYEKL. Trimming removed 0 bases from V and 7 bases from J; junction bases left unmatched: 8. This CDR3 comprises 16 residues. The CDR3 nucleotides read TGCGCCAGCAGCCAAGATGGCAGGGGGCGAGGGAATGAGCAGTTCTTC. Its translation: CASSQDGRGRGNEQFF.

This clonotype has a handful of counts. This chain connects TRBV2 to TRBJ2-1; TRBD2 aligns across 7 bases. The trim removed 6 bases at V and 5 bases at J, leaving 7 bases unmatched. This CDR3 has 14 residues. CDR1 SNHLY and CDR2 FYNNEI come from the germline V gene. The CDR3 loop reads CASRGLGPHNEQFF. DNA for the CDR3: TGTGCCAGCAGAGGACTAGGTCCTCACAATGAGCAGTTCTTC.

This clonotype has more than one count but fewer than ten. The rearrangement uses TRBV29-1 and TRBJ1-1; D may be TRBD1 (5 bases). The CDR3 contains 14 residues. CDR1 is SQVTM, CDR2 ANQGSEA, per germline. V was pared by 4 bases and J by 1 base, with 13 bases between. The CDR3 here is CSVARRQGNTEAFF. The CDR3 DNA is TGCAGCGTTGCAAGACGGCAGGGGAACACTGAAGCTTTCTTT. Based on the CDR3 plus reference TRBV29-1 and TRBJ1-1, the full variable domain is SAVISQKPSRDICQRGTSLTIQCQVDSQVTMMFWYRQQPGQSLTLIATANQGSEATYESGFVIDKFPISRPNLTFSTLTVSNMSPEDSSIYLCSVARRQGNTEAFFGQGTRLTVV.

This clonotype has a handful of counts. V and J are TRBV20-1 and TRBJ2-7; D is unresolved. The CDR3 runs 14 residues. V shed 0 bases and J shed 1 base, with 10 bases lying between them. Germline V gives CDR1 DFQATT, CDR2 SNEGSKA (reference sequence). The CDR3 sequence is CSARDQQKSYEQYF. The CDR3 region has the DNA TGCAGTGCTAGAGATCAACAAAAGTCCTACGAGCAGTACTTC.

CDR3 nucleotide sequence: TGTGCCAGCAGCCAAGATGGGGGGTATCGGCCCCAGCATTTT. Residues: CASSQDGGYRPQHF. The V gene is TRBV4-2, the J gene TRBJ1-5; D is possibly TRBD1 (5 bases). V lost 0 bases, J lost 9 bases, and 12 bases lay in between. CDR1 LGHNA and CDR2 YNFKEQ come from the germline V gene. The CDR3 totals 14 residues.

The chain links TRBV7-9 to TRBJ2-3; maybe TRBD2 (6 bases). V lost 8 bases and J 2 bases, leaving 14 bases between the germline ends. This CDR3 is 14 amino acids long. Germline lookup yields CDR1 SEHNR and CDR2 FQNEAQ (reference sequence). The CDR3 loop reads CASPTEGPTDTQYF. CDR3 nucleotide sequence: TGTGCCAGCCCTACGGAGGGACCCACAGATACGCAGTATTTT. The full variable domain, completed using reference TRBV7-9 and TRBJ2-3, is DTGVSQNPRHKITKRGQNVTFRCDPISEHNRLYWYRQTLGQGPEFLTYFQNEAQLEKSRLLSDRFSAERPKGSFSTLEIQRTEQGDSAMYLCASPTEGPTDTQYFGPGTRLTVL.

There are many counts of this clonotype. The V and J genes are TRBV14 and TRBJ1-1; TRBD1 is a possible D gene (5 bases). Germline V gene sequence: CDR1 SGHDN, CDR2 FVKESK. The CDR3 consists of 14 residues. V was clipped by 4 bases and J by 6 bases, with 15 bases between them. CDR3 DNA: TGTGCCAGCAGCCCACGGGGTTGGGGCCCTGAAGCTTTCTTT. Translated: CASSPRGWGPEAFF.

This chain connects TRBV20-1 to TRBJ1-5; 8 bases are shared with TRBD1. The germline V gene encodes CDR1 DFQATT and CDR2 SNEGSKA (reference sequence). CDR3 length equals 13 residues. Here the CDR3 reads CSTFGQGDQPQHF. The CDR3 bases are TGCAGCACCTTTGGACAGGGCGATCAGCCCCAGCATTTT.

This clonotype was seen only a few times. The CDR3, as DNA: TGTGCCAGCAGACATAGGGTGGACAGACCTGGAAACACCATATATTTT. As protein: CASRHRVDRPGNTIYF. The rearrangement uses TRBV7-2 and TRBJ1-3, with a possible D match to TRBD1 (6 bases). The ends were cut back, 6 bases at V and 2 bases at J, with 17 bases in the middle. Per germline, CDR1 SGHTA and CDR2 FQGNSA. CDR3 length equals 16 residues. Combining the CDR3 with reference TRBV7-2 and TRBJ1-3 gives the whole variable domain GAGVSQSPSNKVTEKGKDVELRCDPISGHTALYWYRQSLGQGLEFLIYFQGNSAPDKSGLPSDRFSAERTGGSVSTLTIQRTQQEDSAVYLCASRHRVDRPGNTIYFGEGSWLTVV.

This clonotype was observed at least ten times. The V gene is TRBV12-3 or TRBV12-4, the J gene TRBJ2-3; 13 positions match TRBD2. The CDR3 has 17 amino acids. After removal of 3 bases from V and 2 bases from J, the junction contained 5 bases not matched to a gene. CDR3 DNA sequence: TGTGCCAGCAGTTTTAGGGGACTAGCGGGAACCACAGATACGCAGTATTTT. Protein sequence: CASSFRGLAGTTDTQYF.

This clonotype was seen more than once but under ten times. The rearrangement joins TRBV20-1 to TRBJ2-3, with D maybe TRBD2 (6 bases). The CDR3 loop spans 16 amino acids. Trimming stripped 3 bases from V and 2 bases from J, with 18 bases between. Per germline, CDR1 DFQATT and CDR2 SNEGSKA (reference sequence). The CDR3 sequence: CSASGRGNLLTDTQYF. The CDR3 nucleotides read TGCAGTGCTAGCGGGCGCGGGAACTTACTCACAGATACGCAGTATTTT.

The J gene is TRBJ2-7, the V gene TRBV12-3 or TRBV12-4; D perhaps matches TRBD2 (6 bases). V gave up 4 bases and J gave up 0 bases, with 13 bases separating them. The CDR3 loop spans 15 amino acids. Here the CDR3 DNA reads TGTGCCAGCAGTTCCGTCGGCGGGATCTCCTACGAGCAGTACTTC. This codes for CASSSVGGISYEQYF.

This clonotype was seen a handful of times. V is TRBV6-1 and J is TRBJ1-5; D possibly corresponds to TRBD1 (6 bases). The CDR3 has 13 amino acids. With 10 bases removed from V and 10 bases from J, the gap between germline ends came to 20 bases. Germline V CDR1 and CDR2: MNHNS, SASEGT. CDR3 region: CATGQPGGRPQHF. In DNA form, the CDR3 reads TGTGCCACCGGACAGCCCGGGGGACGACCCCAGCATTTT.

V usage is TRBV20-1 and J usage is TRBJ2-5; TRBD2 matches at 9 bases. CDR3 length equals 17 residues. Germline V CDR1 and CDR2: DFQATT, SNEGSKA (reference sequence). V dropped 1 base and J dropped 7; count of bases not matched to a gene: 16. CDR3 DNA sequence: TGCAGTGCTAGAGCTGATAGCGGGGGCCTTGGGGTTGGGACCCAGTACTTC. Translation: CSARADSGGLGVGTQYF.

There are a few counts of this clonotype. The chain combines TRBV20-1 with TRBJ2-1; D not resolved. CDR1 is DFQATT, CDR2 SNEGSKA, per germline (reference sequence). The CDR3 covers 13 residues. V gave up 8 bases and J gave up 3 bases, with 14 bases separating them. CDR3 DNA sequence: TGCAGTCCCGGGCGGAGAAACTACAATGAGCAGTTCTTC. It specifies CSPGRRNYNEQFF.